Listed here are 3 T cell receptor beta chains from one sample, sequenced in a study of T cells after yellow fever vaccination. MiXCR, applied by TCRdb to the 5' RACE reads, yields one record per CDR3 protein. The table lists some 320,000 distinct CDR3 sequences, about 10% of them singletons, with 3% to 3.5% in the top ten. Source: CD4+ T cells sorted from PBMCs, taken 45 days after the yellow fever booster vaccination. The receptors come from a man between 18 and 29 years old who received the YFV17D yellow fever vaccine.

The chain combines TRBV7-9 with TRBJ1-4; D may be TRBD1 (6 bases). CDR3 length: 15 amino acids. Germline V gene lookup returns CDR1 SEHNR and CDR2 FQNEAQ (reference sequence). V lost 1 base and J 7 bases, leaving 13 bases between the germline ends. Here the CDR3 DNA reads TGTGCCAGCAGCTTAGTCATGGGGGCAGGTGAAAAACTGTTTTTT. The encoded protein is CASSLVMGAGEKLFF.

J is TRBJ2-5 and V is TRBV5-1; 8 positions agree with TRBD2. With 0 bases clipped from V and 4 bases from J, the junction kept 8 bases outside the gene matches. This CDR3 contains 16 residues. Germline V gives CDR1 SGHRS, CDR2 YFSETQ. Here the CDR3 reads CASSLGRGGWSETQYF. CDR3 DNA: TGCGCCAGCAGCTTGGGACGGGGGGGCTGGTCAGAGACCCAGTACTTC.

This clonotype was detected only a few times. The V gene is TRBV4-1, the J gene TRBJ2-3; no firm D call. This CDR3 region has 13 residues. V shed 2 bases and J shed 5 bases, with 8 bases lying between them. Germline CDR1 and CDR2: MGHRA and YSYEKL. The CDR3 reads CASSQLREDTQYF. The CDR3 DNA reads as TGCGCCAGCAGCCAACTAAGGGAAGATACGCAGTATTTT.